Presented here are 2 T cell receptor beta chains from one specimen sequenced in a study of Ad26.COV2.S vaccination and SARS-CoV-2 variants. Treatment defined: 19 received Ad26.COV2.S at low or high dose, single or two shots; five or six received placebo; per-sample allocation not given. Samples analyzed were those drawn on day 63 after the first vaccine or placebo injection. Generated by immunoSEQ multiplex PCR, the TCRdb table keeps only in-frame clones and is missing some. The data show about 440,000 clones, with around 90% seen just once and less than 4.5% held by the top ten. The sample consisted of peripheral blood, taken in a trial of Ad26.COV2.S vaccine versus placebo. These receptors were taken from a person aged 18-60 years who received the Ad26.COV2.S COVID-19 vaccine or a placebo.

J is TRBJ1-4 and V is TRBV27; the D is unclear. The CDR3 consists of 13 residues. CDR1 is MNHEY, CDR2 SMNVEV, per germline (reference sequence). The V gene lost 8 bases and the J gene lost 8 bases, with 15 bases spanning the gap. DNA of the CDR3: TGTGCCAGCGGACTTAGTTGGGCCGAAAAACTGTTTTTT. Its translation is CASGLSWAEKLFF.

The chain couples TRBV4-1 to TRBJ2-3, with 11 bases lining up with TRBD2. This CDR3 spans 16 amino acids. Unmatched junction bases numbered 4, after V lost 4 bases and J lost 1 base. Germline V gene data show CDR1 as MGHRA and CDR2 as YSYEKL. CDR3 in DNA: TGCGCCAGCAGCCTAGCACTAGCGGGAGGCACAGATACGCAGTATTTT. Encoded protein: CASSLALAGGTDTQYF.